What follows are 5 T cell receptor beta chains derived from one specimen sequenced in a study of control samples from healthy donors and cancer patients. The data were produced by immunoSEQ multiplex PCR, yet TCRdb's version contains in-frame clones alone and is incomplete. The sample has 100,000 or so clones, more than 85% seen once; the top ten hold approximately 1%. The sequenced sample was blood. All receptors derive from a woman in her twenties or thirties in good health.

The V and J genes are TRBV3-1 (or the pseudogene TRBV3-2) and TRBJ2-7; 8 bases line up with TRBD1. Trimming removed 4 bases from V and 7 bases from J; junction bases left unmatched: 9. Germline V CDR1 and CDR2: LGHDT, YNNKEL (reference sequence). There are 14 residues in the CDR3. The CDR3 loop reads CASSLGTGAREQYF. CDR3 bases: TGTGCCAGCAGCCTGGGGACAGGTGCGAGGGAGCAGTACTTC.

J is TRBJ2-6 and V is TRBV30, with a tentative D call TRBD2 (5 bases). V shed 5 bases and J shed 4 bases, with 12 bases lying between them. The germline V gene encodes CDR1 GTSNPN and CDR2 SVGIG (reference sequence). The CDR3 runs to 14 residues. This CDR3 reads CAWGPGGGANVLTF. The DNA of the CDR3 is TGTGCCTGGGGCCCCGGCGGGGGGGCCAACGTCCTGACTTTC.

The CDR3 reads CASSVAGEAYEQYF. The CDR3 DNA reads as TGTGCCAGCAGCGTAGCGGGGGAAGCCTACGAGCAGTACTTC. J is TRBJ2-7 and V is TRBV9, with a weak D call TRBD2 (6 bases). From germline, CDR1 is SGDLS and CDR2 YYNGEE. Trimming stripped 0 bases from V and 2 bases from J, with 9 bases between. The CDR3 extends over 14 amino acids.

V usage is TRBV7-8 and J usage is TRBJ1-5; 10 nucleotides line up with TRBD1. The CDR3 covers 19 residues. With V trimmed by 1 base and J by 6 bases, 15 bases remained unmatched. Germline-derived CDR1 and CDR2 are SGHVS and FQNEAQ. DNA of the CDR3: TGTGCCAGCAGCTTAGGTCGCGTAACCCGGGACAGGGGTTCTCAGCCCCAGCATTTT. It translates to CASSLGRVTRDRGSQPQHF.

V gene TRBV6-2 or TRBV6-3 combines with J gene TRBJ1-4; 9 positions agree with TRBD1. In germline, CDR1 is MNHEY, CDR2 SVGEGT. The CDR3 extends over 14 amino acids. The V segment lost 6 bases and the J segment 7 bases; nucleotides outside the gene matches: 6. For the CDR3, the DNA is TGTGCCAGCAGCCCGGGACAGGGTACTGAAAAACTGTTTTTT. Protein sequence: CASSPGQGTEKLFF.